Listed here are 23 T cell receptor delta chains from one sample, sequenced in a study of gamma-delta T cells after stem cell transplantation. TCRdb re-called clones from the RT-PCR reads via CATT. The sample has over a thousand delta-chain clones, over 12% seen once; the top ten hold more than 45%. Sequencing used gamma-delta T cells. These receptor sequences come from a human donor. It is not recorded whose cells these are; they may come from a transplant donor.

Turning to this clone: This may stem from a read error, because a much larger clone lies one nucleotide away. V gene TRDV2 combines with J gene TRDJ1; D gene uncertain. The CDR3 consists of 13 residues. V was cut by 3 bases and J by 2 bases, with 9 bases left in between. Germline CDR1 GEAIGNYY, CDR2 EKD. CDR3 sequence: CACDLMSTDKLIF. CDR3 nucleotides: TGTGCCTGTGACCTAATGTCAACCGATAAACTCATCTTT.

This clone was counted between two and nine times. This chain joins TRDV2 and TRDJ1, with 13 positions matching TRDD3. CDR3 length: 18 residues. The trim removed 0 bases at V and 2 bases at J, leaving 8 bases unmatched. Germline V gives CDR1 GEAIGNYY, CDR2 EKD. CDR3 in DNA: TGTGCCTGTGACACCGTACTGGGGGATACGCGTCGAACCGATAAACTCATCTTT. Its protein product is CACDTVLGDTRRTDKLIF.

This clone was observed a few times. The chain uses TRDV1 and TRDJ1; D possibly corresponds to TRDD2 (6 bases). CDR3 length equals 22 residues. Trimming took off 5 bases at V and 8 bases at J, with 42 bases between the two ends. The germline V gene encodes CDR1 TSWWSYY and CDR2 QGS. The CDR3 sequence: CALGPPLLPAWNTKVSERKLIF. The CDR3 nucleotides are TGTGCTCTTGGGCCCCCGCTCCTACCAGCATGGAACACGAAGGTTAGTGAAAGAAAACTCATCTTT.

This clone was counted a few times. A much larger clone differs by one base, so this may be a read error. The DNA is left out, because the CDR3 cannot be placed on it with certainty; the CDR3 is given as TCRdb lists it. This chain links TRAV29/DV5 with TRDJ2; the D call of TRDD3 is as the table states it, not checked on the DNA. The CDR3 length is 26 residues, termini included. The V gene's germline CDR1 is NSMFDY and CDR2 ISSIKDK. This chain's CDR3 is CSVLLCSKRGLPAIYWGITLTAQLFF.

This clone has a handful of counts. This likely traces to a read error, being one base from a far larger clone. The chain uses TRDV2 and TRDJ1; D possibly corresponds to TRDD3 (6 bases). Germline lookup yields CDR1 GEAIGNYY and CDR2 EKD. Trimming left V 3 bases short and J 2 bases short, with 18 bases between. This CDR3 region has 16 residues. The CDR3 region is CACDPVRGKPTDKLIF. In DNA form, the CDR3 reads TGTGCCTGTGACCCAGTACGGGGGAAGCCGACCGATAAACTCATCTTT.

Concerning this clone: Only one base separates this from a far larger clonotype, so it likely reflects a read error. Other DNA sequences in this specimen translate into the identical CDR3. V gene TRDV2 combines with J gene TRDJ3; 7 bases fit TRDD3. This CDR3 comprises 20 residues. CDR1 is GEAIGNYY, CDR2 EKD, per germline. The DNA of the CDR3 is TGTGCCTGTGACACCGGTCCCTGGGGGTTGAGCTCCTGGGACACCCGACAAATGTTTTTC. It codes for CACDTGPWGLSSWDTRQMFF.

This clone has only a few counts. The translation of this DNA and the TCRdb protein of a much larger clone differ at residue 22, probably owing to a read error; the protein shown here is translated from the DNA. V is TRDV1 and J is TRDJ1; TRDD3 matches at 13 bases. CDR1 TSWWSYY and CDR2 QGS come from the germline V gene. CDR3 length: 24 residues. CDR3 sequence: CALGVSVPTLTYWGIRGHTDKPIF. In nucleotides, the CDR3 is TGTGCTCTTGGGGTCTCAGTTCCTACTCTGACCTACTGGGGGATACGAGGGCACACCGATAAACCCATCTTT.

A few counts support this clone. A single base is all that separates this from a far larger clone, so a read error is likely. Distinct nucleotide sequences in the sample also encode this CDR3. The chain links TRDV2 to TRDJ1, with a tentative D call TRDD3 (6 bases). The germline gives CDR1 GEAIGNYY, CDR2 EKD. The CDR3 spans 16 residues. Trimming removed 3 bases from V and 2 bases from J, with 18 bases in between. The CDR3 is CACDPVLGKPTDKLIF. CDR3 sequence (DNA): TGTGCCTGTGACCCAGTCCTGGGGAAGCCGACCGATAAACTCATCTTT.

In this sample, this clone is medium-sized (0.01 to 0.1%). The rearrangement joins TRDV2 to TRDJ1, with 8 bases identical to TRDD3. With 1 base clipped from V and 0 bases from J, the junction kept 12 bases outside the gene matches. In germline, CDR1 is GEAIGNYY, CDR2 EKD. This CDR3 has 18 amino acids. CDR3 region: CACDTLHLGEKYTDKLIF. In DNA form, the CDR3 reads TGTGCCTGTGACACTTTGCACCTGGGGGAAAAGTACACCGATAAACTCATCTTT.

This clone was picked up a small number of times. A single base is all that separates this from a far larger clone, so a read error is likely. The chain employs TRDV1 and TRDJ1, with D perhaps matching TRDD2 (9 bases). CDR1 is TSWWSYY and CDR2 is QGS in the germline V gene. The CDR3 has 25 amino acids. The CDR3 sequence: CALGAHLPTAKILLGARADTDNLIF. Written as DNA, the CDR3 is TGTGCTCTTGGGGCCCACCTTCCTACGGCGAAAATATTACTGGGGGCCCGGGCAGACACCGATAACCTCATCTTT.

This clone is deemed medium-sized. The rearrangement links TRDV2 to TRDJ1; weak D call: TRDD3 (5 bases). Per the germline V gene, CDR1 is GEAIGNYY and CDR2 is EKD. Trimming took 0 bases from V and 2 from J, leaving 12 bases between them. The CDR3 covers 15 residues. Here the CDR3 DNA reads TGTGCCTGTGACACCATCGGGATCAGGACCGATAAACTCATCTTT. Protein: CACDTIGIRTDKLIF.

The sample holds a few counts of this clone. This may be a read error, as it is one base from a much larger clone. This sample also contains other DNA sequences that code for the same CDR3. The gene calls are TRDV2 and TRDJ1, with D tentatively TRDD3 (6 bases). Deletions cut 3 bases from V and 2 bases from J, with 12 bases between. CDR1 is GEAIGNYY and CDR2 is EKD in the germline V gene. The CDR3 covers 14 residues. CDR3 sequence reads: CACDPLGDTDKLIF. CDR3 coding DNA: TGTGCCTGTGACCCCCTAGGGGATACCGATAAACTCATCTTT.

Only a few counts were recorded for this clone. This chain connects TRDV2 to TRDJ1, with TRDD3 matching 10 bases. This CDR3 contains 16 residues. Germline-derived CDR1 and CDR2 are GEAIGNYY and EKD. V gave up 3 bases and J gave up 2 bases; unmatched junction bases: 8. CDR3 nucleotides: TGTGCCTGTGACGGGGTGGGGGATACTTCTACCGATAAACTCATCTTT. Its protein product is CACDGVGDTSTDKLIF.

V is TRDV2 and J is TRDJ1; 8 nucleotides agree with TRDD3. This CDR3 has 18 amino acids. V shed 0 bases, J shed 0 bases, and the junction held 11 bases outside the gene matches. Looked up from germline, CDR1 is GEAIGNYY and CDR2 is EKD. CDR3 residues: CACDTVLGARADTDKLIF. CDR3 nucleotides: TGTGCCTGTGACACCGTACTGGGGGCCCGGGCAGACACCGATAAACTCATCTTT.

Here the CDR3 DNA reads TGTGCCTCCCTCTACTCATCCCTGGGGACGTGGTACACCGATAAACTCATCTTT. Translating it yields CASLYSSLGTWYTDKLIF. This sequence joins TRDV3 and TRDJ1; D might be TRDD3 (6 bases). Per germline, CDR1 TVYSNPD and CDR2 GDNSRS (reference sequence). The CDR3 extends over 18 amino acids. V was shortened by 4 bases and J by 0 bases, with 27 bases between the two germline ends.

V is TRDV3 and J is TRDJ1; 11 nucleotides line up with TRDD3. Germline V lookup: CDR1 TVYSNPD, CDR2 GDNSRS (reference sequence). This CDR3 contains 24 residues. V gave up 5 bases and J gave up 2 bases; unmatched junction bases: 37. Written as DNA, the CDR3 is TGTGCCCGAGGGGGTAGTTCCTACGTTCCGGTACGGCTGGGGTACTGGGGGATAACCGATAAACTCATCTTT. Encoded protein: CARGGSSYVPVRLGYWGITDKLIF.

As to this clone: One base separates it from a far larger clone, so it is likely a read error. Other nucleotide sequences from this sample produce the same CDR3. The rearrangement links TRDV2 to TRDJ1, with D perhaps TRDD3 (6 bases). The CDR3 is 17 residues long. Trimming took 0 bases from V and 1 from J, leaving 17 bases between them. The germline V gene has CDR1 GEAIGNYY and CDR2 EKD. CDR3 sequence (DNA): TGTGCCTGTGACACCGTACTGGGAGCCCCGGTCACCGATAAACTCATCTTT. It translates to CACDTVLGAPVTDKLIF.

As to this clone: TCRdb's protein, taken from a much larger clone, differs from this DNA's translation at residue 11, likely owing to a read error; the protein displayed comes from the DNA. The chain links TRDV3 to TRDJ1; the D gene is possibly TRDD2 (6 bases). Per the germline V gene, CDR1 is TVYSNPD and CDR2 is GDNSRS (reference sequence). The CDR3 has 17 residues. V was cut by 4 bases and J by 3 bases, with 27 bases left in between. CDR3 sequence (DNA): TGTGCCTCCACTTTACCTTCCCTTGTACTGGAGGCCGATAAACTCATCTTT. Translated: CASTLPSLVLEADKLIF.

To note about this clone: The junction shows a germline mismatch at one end, possibly a read error. The chain joins TRDV2 to TRDJ1; D is perhaps TRDD3 (7 bases). CDR1 and CDR2 from the germline V gene are GEAIGNYY and EKD. The CDR3 covers 19 residues. The DNA of the CDR3 is TGTGCCTGTGACACCTTCTCCTACGACCAACTGGGGAGCACCGATAACCTCATCTTT. Its translation: CACDTFSYDQLGSTDNLIF.

This clone occurred a few times. V gene TRDV2 combines with J gene TRDJ1, with D maybe TRDD3 (6 bases). The germline V gene has CDR1 GEAIGNYY and CDR2 EKD. Trimming removed 0 bases at V and 2 bases at J, with 18 bases between. The CDR3 has 17 residues. The CDR3 coding sequence is TGTGCCTGTGACACCCTTTCTGGGGTCTCGAGGACCGATAAACTCATCTTT. Translation gives CACDTLSGVSRTDKLIF.

Note on this clone: TCRdb has a much larger clone's protein, which differs at residue 12 from the translation of this DNA, likely because of a read error; what is shown is the protein translated from the DNA. The V call is TRDV3, the J call TRDJ1; 9 bases fit TRDD3. Germline assignment: CDR1 TVYSNPD and CDR2 GDNSRS (reference sequence). There are 18 residues in the CDR3. The V segment lost 1 base and the J segment 1 base; nucleotides outside the gene matches: 16. CDR3 nucleotides: TGTGCCTTTACTACTACTACGATGGGGGGATACCGCACCGATAAACTCATCTTT. Translated: CAFTTTTMGGYRTDKLIF.

This clone is termed medium-sized. The rearrangement uses TRDV2 and TRDJ1; 11 positions agree with TRDD3. This CDR3 is built from 18 residues. Germline CDR1 reads GEAIGNYY; CDR2 reads EKD. Trimming at V came to 3 bases and at J to 0 bases, leaving 11 bases not matched to a gene. In DNA form, the CDR3 reads TGTGCCTGTGACTCGGTACTGGGGGATAGGGAGGACACCGATAAACTCATCTTT. Amino acids: CACDSVLGDREDTDKLIF.

As concerns this clone: A junction end diverges from the germline sequence, so it may reflect a read error. The gene calls are TRDV2 and TRDJ3; 11 bases map to TRDD3. Germline CDR1 is GEAIGNYY and CDR2 is EKD. CDR3 length: 21 amino acids. CDR3 sequence (DNA): TGCGCCTGTGGCACCGCGTCGTATGGGGGATACGATTCCTGGGACACCCGACAGATGTTTTTC. Amino acids: CACGTASYGGYDSWDTRQMFF.